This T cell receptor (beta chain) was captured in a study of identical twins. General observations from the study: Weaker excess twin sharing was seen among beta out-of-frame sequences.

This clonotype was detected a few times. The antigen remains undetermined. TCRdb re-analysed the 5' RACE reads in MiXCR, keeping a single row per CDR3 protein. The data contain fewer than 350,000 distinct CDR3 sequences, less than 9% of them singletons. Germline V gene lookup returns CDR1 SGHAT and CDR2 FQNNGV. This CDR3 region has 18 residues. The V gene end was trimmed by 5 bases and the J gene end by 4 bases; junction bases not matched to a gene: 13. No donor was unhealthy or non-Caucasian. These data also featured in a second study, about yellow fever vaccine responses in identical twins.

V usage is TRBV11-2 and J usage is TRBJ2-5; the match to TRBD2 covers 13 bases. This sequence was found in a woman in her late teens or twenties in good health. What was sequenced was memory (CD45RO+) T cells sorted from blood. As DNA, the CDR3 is TGTGCCAGCAGCATAGGACTAGCGGGGGTGGCGGGGAGAGAGACCCAGTACTTC. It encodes CASSIGLAGVAGRETQYF.